The sequence of this TCR beta chain was determined in a study of CD8+ T cells in alopecia areata. On the study more broadly: Treatment of the treated patients consisted of oral tofacitinib, 5 to 10 mg twice daily. The drug, tofacitinib, lasted 6 to 18 months, followed by 6 months off drug.

CDR1 MNHEY and CDR2 SVGAGI come from the germline V gene. Between the trimmed V and J ends, which lost 8 bases and 3 bases, there was a span of 13 bases. This CDR3 comprises 14 residues. Individuals with alopecia areata gave both lesional scalp punch biopsies and peripheral blood for collection. After isolation, RNA underwent reverse transcription to generate cDNA as the sequencing template. The protocol was immunoSEQ multiplex PCR, while the TCRdb copy is restricted to in-frame clones and leaves out a portion. In the table there are some 210,000 clones, 57% of which are singletons. As regards this clone: Antigen: not known.

Points from the study as a whole: Researchers report lesional scalp, most notably alopecia totalis/universalis, outstripped normal scalp in clonality.

The TCR comes from a human donor with alopecia areata. The specimen was CD4+ T cells sorted from blood, collected at week 0. The chain recombines TRBV6-5 with TRBJ2-2, with D maybe TRBD2 (5 bases). For the CDR3, the DNA is TGTGCCAGCGCTCGAACTAGTGACACCGGGGAGCTGTTTTTT. Residues: CASARTSDTGELFF.